This TCR beta chain originates from a study of blood T cell repertoires in COVID-19. Study at large: The cDNA or gDNA used as material had been derived from T cells, B-cell-depleted T cells, or PBMCs.

Some clones are missing from TCRdb's copy, which holds only in-frame ones; the method was immunoSEQ multiplex PCR. The sample gives approximately 230,000 clones, 85% to 90% of which show up once; 1.2% to 1.5% is in the top ten. The CDR3 sequence is 14 residues long. Germline CDR1 and CDR2: KGHSH and LQKENI. Trimming cost V 5 bases and J 0 bases, with 8 bases left between them. Sequenced material: peripheral blood. The V call is TRBV18, the J call TRBJ2-4; D is unclear. This TCR derives from an elderly man with acute or convalescent COVID-19. Written as DNA, the CDR3 is TGTGCCAGCTCAGAGAATATAGCCAAAAACATTCAGTACTTC. It translates to CASSENIAKNIQYF.